Given below is one T cell receptor (beta chain) in context. What it recognizes is unknown. This entry is derived from a study of cytomegalovirus exposure and HLA in healthy donors. About the research overall: Membership in the Caucasian-associated ancestry cluster was found for 75% to 90% of around 380 genotyped donors. Study conclusions and caveats: In a later analysis, TCR beta V- and J-gene trimming was associated with a missense DCLRE1C variant. According to the study, 160 or so TCR beta chains were cytomegalovirus-associated. The classifier was said to identify cytomegalovirus status with high specificity and sensitivity.

After removal of 2 bases from V and 0 bases from J, the junction contained 2 bases not matched to a gene. CDR3 size: 15 residues. The germline gives CDR1 SGHTA, CDR2 FQGTGA. Primers included in the PCR were 60 Vbeta and 13 Jbeta primers. TCRdb's table, derived via immunoSEQ multiplex PCR, lists solely in-frame clones and lacks some. This sample contains 150,000 to 200,000 clones. Sequenced: PBMCs. This clonotype was sampled from a woman between 18 and 29 years old in good health and CMV-seropositive. The chain combines TRBV7-3 with TRBJ2-3; TRBD2 aligns across 7 bases. CDR3 in amino acids: CASSLVGGSTDTQYF. CDR3 DNA: TGTGCCAGCAGCTTAGTCGGGGGGAGCACAGATACGCAGTATTTT.